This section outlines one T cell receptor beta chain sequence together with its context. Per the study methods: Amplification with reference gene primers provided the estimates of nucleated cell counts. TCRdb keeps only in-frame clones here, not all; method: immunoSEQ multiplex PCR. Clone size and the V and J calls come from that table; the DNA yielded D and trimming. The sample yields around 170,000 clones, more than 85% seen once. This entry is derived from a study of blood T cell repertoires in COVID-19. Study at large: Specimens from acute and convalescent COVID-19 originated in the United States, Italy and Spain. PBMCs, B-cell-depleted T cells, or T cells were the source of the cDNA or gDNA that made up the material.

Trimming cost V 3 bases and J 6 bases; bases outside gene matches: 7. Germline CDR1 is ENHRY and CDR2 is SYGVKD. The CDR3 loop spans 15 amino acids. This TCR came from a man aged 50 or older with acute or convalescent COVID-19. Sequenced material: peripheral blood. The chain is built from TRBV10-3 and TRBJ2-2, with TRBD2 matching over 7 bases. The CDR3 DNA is TGTGCCATCAGTGATTCAAGCGGGGCGGCCGGGGAGCTGTTTTTT. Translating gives CAISDSSGAAGELFF.